This T cell receptor (beta chain) was sequenced in a study of blood T cell repertoires in COVID-19 (dated by TCRdb to between 2020 and 2021). For the wider study: Samples from collaborators originated in the United States, Italy and Spain and spanned both the acute and convalescent phases of COVID-19. The prospective study material was composed of cDNA or gDNA derived from T cells, B-cell-depleted T cells, or PBMCs. Subjects who had been exposed to COVID-19, were actively infected with it, or had recovered from it provided the deeply sampled blood TCRbeta repertoires that made up the dataset. The repertoires were released in a freely available public database meant as a resource for research on the immune response to SARS-CoV-2. The samples were drawn from two sources: the first 160 participants of the ongoing ImmuneRACE study, and 1,200 or so subjects contributed by 6 global collaborators. Nearly every sample came with metadata listing a de-identified subject ID, COVID-19 status, age in years and sex. HLA class I and class II types, where available, came from metadata supplied by the sample provider rather than from assay-based typing.

Regarding this clone: Its antigen is unknown. The record has no base qualities; no much larger clone is one base away.

General study outcomes and caveats: How much clinical and demographic metadata was included differed by source and by participant, and the metadata was provided uncurated.

Whole blood was collected in K2EDTA tubes by collaborating institutions according to the institutions' own protocols. For TCRbeta analysis, collaborators shipped samples as frozen whole blood, isolated PBMCs, or DNA extracted from either of those sample types. TCRbeta CDR3 regions were amplified from genomic DNA using the immunoSEQ Assay, a bias-controlled multiplex PCR. Turning to the authors' computational methods: Within the assay, amplification of reference gene primers was used to estimate how many nucleated cells each sample contained. To quantify the absolute abundance of each unique TCRbeta CDR3 rearrangement, sequence reads were collapsed and filtered. For each sample, productive Simpson clonality was calculated as the square root of Simpson's diversity index across productive rearrangements. Not all clones reach the TCRdb copy of this immuneACCESS table, which keeps in-frame sequences only. Checked studies attribute under half of the gap to unresolved V genes and leave the rest unexplained. The V and J calls and clone size are taken from that table; D and trimming were inferred from the DNA. The sample includes around 190,000 clones, with 84% observed a single time. Of the sample, roughly 6.8% falls within the top ten clones.

The CDR3 contains 13 residues, cysteine and phenylalanine counted. Here the CDR3 DNA is all that survives: 39 bases in frame from base 1. Based on the germline V gene, the CDR1 and CDR2 sequences are ENHRY and SYGVKD. Trimming takes 2 bases from V and 7 bases from J, and the germline ends sit 11 bases apart. The chain links TRBV10-3 with TRBJ1-2, with the D gene too uncertain to name. This receptor was identified in a human donor in a cohort sampled during active COVID-19. Sample: peripheral blood. The base sequence is TGTGCCATCAGTGAGCGGCACTCGGGTGGCTACACCTTC. Its amino acids are CAISERHSGGYTF.